The TCR beta chain under discussion was sequenced for a study of cytomegalovirus exposure and HLA in healthy donors. Study-level points and caveats: Apparent HLA restriction characterized most CMV-associated TCR beta chains in a later analysis. It has been reported that TCR beta sequences accurately predicted the HLA-A and HLA-B alleles of most subjects. TRBV6-2, TRBV6-3 and some other V segments were excluded as indistinguishable.

This clone was counted a few times. Its specificity is unknown. In the PCR, 60 Vbeta and 13 Jbeta primers were used. The assay was immunoSEQ multiplex PCR, and TCRdb's table has in-frame clones only and misses some. This table holds more than 95,000 clones, 50% to 70% found once. The CDR3 sequence is 12 residues long. The germline CDR1 and CDR2 sequences are SNHLY and FYNNEI. V dropped 4 bases and J dropped 12 bases, with 13 bases sitting between them. The rearrangement uses TRBV2 and TRBJ1-5; D gene uncertain. This receptor was obtained from a woman in her thirties or forties in good health and CMV-seropositive. Input material: PBMCs. The CDR3 region is CASSVVLALQHF. The CDR3 DNA is TGTGCCAGCAGTGTGGTTTTGGCCCTCCAGCATTTT.